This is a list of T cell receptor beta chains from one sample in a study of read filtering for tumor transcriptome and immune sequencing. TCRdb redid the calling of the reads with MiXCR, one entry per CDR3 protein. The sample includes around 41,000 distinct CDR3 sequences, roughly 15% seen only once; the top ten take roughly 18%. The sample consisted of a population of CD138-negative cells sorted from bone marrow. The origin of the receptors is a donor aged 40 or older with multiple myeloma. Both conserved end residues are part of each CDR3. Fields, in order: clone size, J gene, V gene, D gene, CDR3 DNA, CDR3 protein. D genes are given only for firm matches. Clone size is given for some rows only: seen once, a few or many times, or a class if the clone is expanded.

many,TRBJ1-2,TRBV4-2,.,TGTGCCAGCAGCCAAGAACAGGGTCGGGGCTACACCTTC,CASSQEQGRGYTF
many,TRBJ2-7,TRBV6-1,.,TGTGCCAGCAGATGGTCCTCGGGCTACGAGCAGTACTTC,CASRWSSGYEQYF
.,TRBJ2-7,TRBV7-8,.,TGTGCCAGCAGCTTAGTCGGGGCGGGCGAGCAGGACTTC,CASSLVGAGEQDF
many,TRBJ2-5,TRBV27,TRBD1,TGTGCCAGCAGTTTCGAGACAGGGGGCAGAGAGACCCAGTACTTC,CASSFETGGRETQYF
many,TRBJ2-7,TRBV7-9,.,TGTGCCAGCAGCACCCTTGTGGGGGGCGGCTACGAGCAGTACTTC,CASSTLVGGGYEQYF
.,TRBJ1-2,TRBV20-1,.,TGCAGTGCTACGTCGGGCAACAGGGCGGTATTC,CSATSGNRAVF
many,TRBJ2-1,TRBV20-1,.,TGCAGTGGGGGGGTCGAGAATGAGCAGTTCTTC,CSGGVENEQFF
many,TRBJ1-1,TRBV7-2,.,TGTGCCAGCAGCTTCCGGGACACAAGTTTACTGGCTTTCTTT,CASSFRDTSLLAFF
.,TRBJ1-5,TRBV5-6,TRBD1,TGTGCCTGCAGCTTTTGGGACAGAAATCAGCCCCAGCTTTTT,CACSFWDRNQPQLF
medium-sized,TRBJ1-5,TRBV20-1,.,TGCAGTGCTACCCCAGGAGATGGCAATCAGCCCCAGCATTTT,CSATPGDGNQPQHF
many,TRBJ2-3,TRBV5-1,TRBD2,TGCGCCAGCAAGGCTAGCGGAACTAGCACAGATACGCAGTATTTT,CASKASGTSTDTQYF
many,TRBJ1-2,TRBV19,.,TGTGCCAGTATTCTTAATGAGGGCGGGAAGTATGGCTACACCTTC,CASILNEGGKYGYTF
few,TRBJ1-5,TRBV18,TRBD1,TGTGCCAGCTCCCCAGGGGGGAGGGGGCCTCAGCCCCAGCATTTT,CASSPGGRGPQPQHF
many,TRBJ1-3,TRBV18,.,TGTGCCAGCTCACCATCGAATGCAGGCCCTGGTGGAAACACCATATATTTT,CASSPSNAGPGGNTIYF
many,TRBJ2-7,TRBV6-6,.,TGTGCCAGCAGTTACGTGGGGGATTCCTACGAGCAGTACTTC,CASSYVGDSYEQYF
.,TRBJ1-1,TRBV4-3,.,TGCGCCAGCAGCCAAGAAAGGAGCGAAACTTGCGAGCAGTACTTT,CASSQERSETCEQYF
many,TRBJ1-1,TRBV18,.,TGTGCCAGCTCCCCTTTTAAGACGGTCGAGATGAACACTGAAGCTTTCTTT,CASSPFKTVEMNTEAFF
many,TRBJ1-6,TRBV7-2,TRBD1,TGTGCCAGCAGCGAAACAGGGGGATTGAATAATTCACCCCTCCACTTT,CASSETGGLNNSPLHF
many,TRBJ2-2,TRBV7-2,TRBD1,TGTGCCAGCAGCTTAGGGGGGCCGCAGGGGGCCTCCGGGGAGCTGTTTTTT,CASSLGGPQGASGELFF
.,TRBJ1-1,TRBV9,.,TGTGCCAGCAGCCCAGGGGTGGGAGGGACCACTGAAGCTTTCTTT,CASSPGVGGTTEAFF
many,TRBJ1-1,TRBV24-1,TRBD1,TGTGCCACAAGCGGACAGGGGGGCACTGAAGCTTTCTTT,CATSGQGGTEAFF
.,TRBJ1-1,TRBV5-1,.,TGCGCCAGCAGCTTCGGAGGGGGCACTGAAGCTTTCTTT,CASSFGGGTEAFF
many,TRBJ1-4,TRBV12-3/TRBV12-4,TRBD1,TGTGCCAGCAGTGTTACAGGGGGCGCGGATAAACTGTTTTTT,CASSVTGGADKLFF
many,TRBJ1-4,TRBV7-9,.,TGTGCCAGCAGCTTATCAGGGACTAATGAAAAACTGTTTTTT,CASSLSGTNEKLFF
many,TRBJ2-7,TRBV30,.,TGTGCCTGGACCCCTGGAATGGAGGCCGGGGTGGGTCAGTACTTC,CAWTPGMEAGVGQYF
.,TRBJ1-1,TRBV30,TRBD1,TGTGCCTGTCCGGGACAGATGGACACTGAAGCTTTCTTT,CACPGQMDTEAFF
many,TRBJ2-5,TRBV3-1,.,TGTGCCAGCAAAACAACGCGCGGGGAGACCCAGTACTTC,CASKTTRGETQYF
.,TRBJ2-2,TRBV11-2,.,TGTGCCAGCAGCTTAGATCGCATCGCCGGGGAGCTGTTTTTT,CASSLDRIAGELFF
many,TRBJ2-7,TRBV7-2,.,TGTGCCAGCAGCTTAGAGTGGGCCGCGGGCTACGAGCAGTACTTC,CASSLEWAAGYEQYF
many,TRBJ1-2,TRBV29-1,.,TGCAGCGTTGAGGAGGGTAGCTATGGCTACACCTTC,CSVEEGSYGYTF
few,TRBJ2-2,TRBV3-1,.,TGTGCCAGCAGCCAAGAACGCGAGACGAGGTTTCCCGGGGAGCTGTTTTTT,CASSQERETRFPGELFF
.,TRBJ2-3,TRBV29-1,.,TGCAGCGCCCGTTCTGGGGAAGATACGCAGTATTTT,CSARSGEDTQYF
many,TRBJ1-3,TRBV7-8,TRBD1,TGTGCCAGCAGCCCCAGGGGGTTCTCTGGAAACACCATATATTTT,CASSPRGFSGNTIYF
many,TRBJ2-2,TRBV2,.,TGTGCCAGCAAGGGACACCTGAACACCGGGGAGCTGTTTTTT,CASKGHLNTGELFF
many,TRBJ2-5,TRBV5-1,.,TGCGCCAGTCTGGACAGCTCTGAGACCCAGTACTTC,CASLDSSETQYF
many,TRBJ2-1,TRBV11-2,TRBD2,TGTGCCAGCAGCTTAGTTCTAGCGGGGTCGGATGAGCAGTTCTTC,CASSLVLAGSDEQFF
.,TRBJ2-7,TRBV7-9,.,TGTGCCAGCAGCTTAGACCGGCTAACCCTTCACTTC,CASSLDRLTLHF
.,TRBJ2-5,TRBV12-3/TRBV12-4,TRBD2,TGTGCCAGCAGTCCGACTAGCGGGGGGCCCACGTACCAAGAGACCCAGTACTTC,CASSPTSGGPTYQETQYF
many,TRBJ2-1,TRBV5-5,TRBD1,TGTGCCAGCAGCCCCGGGACAGGGGAGGTCGGTGAGCAGTTCTTC,CASSPGTGEVGEQFF
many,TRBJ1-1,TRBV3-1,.,TGTGCCAGCAGCGTCGACGGGCCCGTGGGAGCTTTCTTT,CASSVDGPVGAFF
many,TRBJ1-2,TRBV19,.,TGTGCCAGTAGTCCCGGGACGACAATGAGCTACACCTTC,CASSPGTTMSYTF
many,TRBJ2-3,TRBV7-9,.,TGTGCCAGCAGCTCGGCAGGTGGCACAGATACGCAGTATTTT,CASSSAGGTDTQYF
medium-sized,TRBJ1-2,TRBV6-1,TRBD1,TGTGCCAGCAGTGGGGGACAGGGCTATGGCTACACCTTC,CASSGGQGYGYTF
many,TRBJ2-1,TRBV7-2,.,TGTGCCAGCAGACGAGACGGTAGCTCCCCCTACAATGAGCAGTTCTTC,CASRRDGSSPYNEQFF
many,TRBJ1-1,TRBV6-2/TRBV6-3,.,TGTGCCAGCAGTTACTCGTCAATGGCCATAATGACTGAAGCTTTCTTT,CASSYSSMAIMTEAFF
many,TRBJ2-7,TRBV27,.,TGTGCCAGCAGTTTATATGGTAGGGAGCAGTACTTC,CASSLYGREQYF
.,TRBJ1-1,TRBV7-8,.,TGTGCCAGCAGCTCAACGCCGGGGAACACTGAAGCTTTCTTT,CASSSTPGNTEAFF
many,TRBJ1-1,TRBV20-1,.,TGCAGTGCCTTGGAGAGCGGTCGGGGCGCTGAAGCTTTCTTT,CSALESGRGAEAFF
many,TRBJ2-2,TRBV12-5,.,TGTGCTAGTGGTTTGGTACATGGGGCAGAAAGCACCGGGGAGCTGTTTTTT,CASGLVHGAESTGELFF
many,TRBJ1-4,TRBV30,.,TGTGCCTGGAGTGTGGGACGGACAGCAACTAATGAAAAACTGTTTTTT,CAWSVGRTATNEKLFF
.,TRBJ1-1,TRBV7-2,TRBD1,TGTGCCAGCAGCCCGACGACAGGGAAAGGAACTGAAGCTTTCTTT,CASSPTTGKGTEAFF
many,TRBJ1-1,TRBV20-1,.,TGCAGTGTAGGGGACTTTAACACTGAAGCTTTCTTT,CSVGDFNTEAFF
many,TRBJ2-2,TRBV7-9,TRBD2,TGTGCCAGCAGCTCGGGGACTAGCGGGAACACCGGGGAGCTGTTTTTT,CASSSGTSGNTGELFF
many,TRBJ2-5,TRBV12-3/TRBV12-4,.,TGTGCCAGCAGTTTGGTCCGAGGAGCAGACCTTCAAGAGACCCAGTACTTC,CASSLVRGADLQETQYF
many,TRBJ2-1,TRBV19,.,TGTGCCAGTAGTATCCTCTTTGTCGGGGGCAGGGATGAGCAGTTCTTC,CASSILFVGGRDEQFF